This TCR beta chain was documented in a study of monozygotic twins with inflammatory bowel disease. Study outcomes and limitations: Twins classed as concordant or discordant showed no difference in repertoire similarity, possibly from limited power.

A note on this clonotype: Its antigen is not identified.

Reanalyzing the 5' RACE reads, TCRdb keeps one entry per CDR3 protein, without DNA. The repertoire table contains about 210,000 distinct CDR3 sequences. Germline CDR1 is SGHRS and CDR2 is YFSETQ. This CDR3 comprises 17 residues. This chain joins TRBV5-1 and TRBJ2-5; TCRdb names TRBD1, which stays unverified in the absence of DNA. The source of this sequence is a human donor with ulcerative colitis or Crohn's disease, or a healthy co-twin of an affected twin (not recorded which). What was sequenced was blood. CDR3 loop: CASSLMGRGQGLETQYF.